The source of this T cell receptor beta chain is a study of blood T cell repertoires in COVID-19. The CDR3 totals 12 residues. Between the trimmed V and J ends, which lost 4 bases and 8 bases, there was a span of 9 bases. Germline-derived CDR1 and CDR2 are SGHAT and FQNNGV. Authors' processing steps: Estimation of nucleated cell counts was performed using reference gene primer amplification. Produced via immunoSEQ multiplex PCR; TCRdb's table is partial and in-frame only. V, J and clone size were drawn from that table, and D and trimming were deduced from the DNA. The sample lists under 75,000 clones, roughly 84% seen once, with approximately 11% in the top ten.

Sequencing used peripheral blood. The TCR originated in a woman under 30 with acute or convalescent COVID-19. The chain employs TRBV11-2 and TRBJ2-1; D gene unclear. The CDR3 is CASSSLRDEQFF. The CDR3 DNA is TGTGCCAGCAGCTCCCTCCGAGATGAGCAGTTCTTC.